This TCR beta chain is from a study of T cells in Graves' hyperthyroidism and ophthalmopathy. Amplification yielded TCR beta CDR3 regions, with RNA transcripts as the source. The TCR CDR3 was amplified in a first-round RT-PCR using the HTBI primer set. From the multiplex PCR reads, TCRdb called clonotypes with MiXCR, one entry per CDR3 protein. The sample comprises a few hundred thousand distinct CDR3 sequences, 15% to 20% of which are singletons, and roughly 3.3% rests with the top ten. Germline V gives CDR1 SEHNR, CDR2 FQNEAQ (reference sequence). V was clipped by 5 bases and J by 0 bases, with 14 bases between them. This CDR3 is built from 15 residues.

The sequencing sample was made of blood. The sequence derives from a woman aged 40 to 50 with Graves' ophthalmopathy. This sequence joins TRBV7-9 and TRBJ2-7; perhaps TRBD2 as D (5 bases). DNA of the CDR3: TGTGCCAGCAGCCCCCGCCCGGGGTACTCCTACGAGCAGTACTTC. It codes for CASSPRPGYSYEQYF.